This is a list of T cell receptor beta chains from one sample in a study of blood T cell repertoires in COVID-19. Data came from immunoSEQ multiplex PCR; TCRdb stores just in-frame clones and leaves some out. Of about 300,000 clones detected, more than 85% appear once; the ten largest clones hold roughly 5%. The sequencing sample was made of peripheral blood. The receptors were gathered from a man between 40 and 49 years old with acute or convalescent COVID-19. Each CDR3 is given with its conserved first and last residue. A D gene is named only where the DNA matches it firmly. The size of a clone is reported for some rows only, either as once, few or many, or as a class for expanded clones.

CDR3 DNA: TGCACCAGCAGCCAAGGGGGAGACTGCTGCTACGAGCAGTACTTC; CDR3 protein: CTSSQGGDCCYEQYF; V gene: TRBV1; clone size: -; J gene: TRBJ2-7; D gene: -
CDR3 DNA: TGTGCCAGCAGCCGGGATGGGAGCAATCAGCCCCAGCATTTT; CDR3 protein: CASSRDGSNQPQHF; V gene: TRBV6-6; clone size: -; J gene: TRBJ1-5; D gene: -
CDR3 DNA: TGTGCCAGCAGCTTACAGGGTGAAGATACGCAGTATTTT; CDR3 protein: CASSLQGEDTQYF; V gene: TRBV5-5; clone size: -; J gene: TRBJ2-3; D gene: -
CDR3 DNA: TGTGCCAGCAGCTTACGGCTAGCGGGAGACTCTGGGGCCAACGTCCTGACTTTC; CDR3 protein: CASSLRLAGDSGANVLTF; V gene: TRBV11-2; clone size: -; J gene: TRBJ2-6; D gene: TRBD2
CDR3 DNA: TGCAGCGTTGAGCGCAGTCGGGGCTACGAGCAGTACTTC; CDR3 protein: CSVERSRGYEQYF; V gene: TRBV29-1; clone size: -; J gene: TRBJ2-7; D gene: -
CDR3 DNA: TGTGCCAGCAGTGGGGACAGGGCGTATAATTCACCCCTCCACTTT; CDR3 protein: CASSGDRAYNSPLHF; V gene: TRBV2; clone size: -; J gene: TRBJ1-6; D gene: TRBD1
CDR3 DNA: TGTGCCAGCAGTTTGGAGTACGAGCAGTACTTC; CDR3 protein: CASSLEYEQYF; V gene: TRBV28; clone size: once; J gene: TRBJ2-7; D gene: -
CDR3 DNA: TGTGCCAGCTCCCCGCGGTCGGGGACACGCAGCCCCGGGGAGCTGTTTTTT; CDR3 protein: CASSPRSGTRSPGELFF; V gene: TRBV18; clone size: -; J gene: TRBJ2-2; D gene: -
CDR3 DNA: TGTGCCAGCAGCTTCCTGGGACAGGGACTCACTGAAGCTTTCTTT; CDR3 protein: CASSFLGQGLTEAFF; V gene: TRBV7-8; clone size: -; J gene: TRBJ1-1; D gene: TRBD1
CDR3 DNA: TGCGCCAGCACCGGACAGGGGGCCAGCACTGAAGCTTTCTTT; CDR3 protein: CASTGQGASTEAFF; V gene: TRBV5-1; clone size: -; J gene: TRBJ1-1; D gene: TRBD1